The clone carrying this TCR beta chain was detected only a few times. Antigen specificity is unknown. The sample originates from a study of response to subunit inactivated influenza vaccine. Study-wide results and limits: Researchers suggested that each seasonal influenza vaccination recruits few new T cells.

TCRdb re-derived calls from the RT-PCR reads in MiXCR, one entry per CDR3 protein. Of about 650,000 distinct CDR3 sequences detected, 12% to 15% appear once; the ten largest clones hold about 7.4%. The starting material was PBMCs from blood, obtained about 14 days before vaccination. This TCR came from a man aged 45 to 65 who received an inactivated influenza vaccine.

CDR3: CASSQSGGRGTDTQYF. The CDR3 region has the DNA TGTGCCAGCAGCCAAAGCGGCGGGAGGGGCACAGATACGCAGTATTTT. The rearrangement joins TRBV4-2 to TRBJ2-3, with 9 bases lining up with TRBD2. CDR1 is LGHNA and CDR2 is YNFKEQ in the germline V gene. J lost 1 base, V lost 2 bases, and 4 bases had no gene match. This CDR3 is 16 amino acids long.